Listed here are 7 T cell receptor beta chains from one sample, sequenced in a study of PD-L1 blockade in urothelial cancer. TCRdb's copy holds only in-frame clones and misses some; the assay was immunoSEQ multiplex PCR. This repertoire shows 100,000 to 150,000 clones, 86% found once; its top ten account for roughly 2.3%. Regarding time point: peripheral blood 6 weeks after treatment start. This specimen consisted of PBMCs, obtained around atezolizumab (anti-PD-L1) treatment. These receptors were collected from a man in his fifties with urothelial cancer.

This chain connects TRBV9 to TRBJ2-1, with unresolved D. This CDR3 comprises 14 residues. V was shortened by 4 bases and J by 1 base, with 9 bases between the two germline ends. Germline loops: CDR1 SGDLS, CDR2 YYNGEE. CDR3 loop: CASSLSGSYNEQFF. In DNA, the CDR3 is TGTGCCAGCAGCCTGTCAGGTTCCTACAATGAGCAGTTCTTC. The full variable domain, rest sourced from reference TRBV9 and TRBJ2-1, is DSGVTQTPKHLITATGQRVTLRCSPRSGDLSVYWYQQSLDQGLQFLIQYYNGEERAKGNILERFSAQQFPDLHSELNLSSLELGDSALYFCASSLSGSYNEQFFGPGTRLTVL.

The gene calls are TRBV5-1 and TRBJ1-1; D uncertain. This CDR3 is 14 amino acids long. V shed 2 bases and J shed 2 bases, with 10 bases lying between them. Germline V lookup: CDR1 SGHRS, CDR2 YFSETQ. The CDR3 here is CASSFRQVNTEAFF. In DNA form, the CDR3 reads TGCGCCAGCAGCTTTCGGCAGGTCAACACTGAAGCTTTCTTT. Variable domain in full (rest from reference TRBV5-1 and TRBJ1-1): KAGVTQTPRYLIKTRGQQVTLSCSPISGHRSVSWYQQTPGQGLQFLFEYFSETQRNKGNFPGRFSGRQFSNSRSEMNVSTLELGDSALYLCASSFRQVNTEAFFGQGTRLTVV.

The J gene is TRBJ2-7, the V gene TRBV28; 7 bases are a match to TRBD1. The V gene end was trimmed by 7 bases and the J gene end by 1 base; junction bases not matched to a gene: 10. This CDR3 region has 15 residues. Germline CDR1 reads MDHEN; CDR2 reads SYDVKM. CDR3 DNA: TGTGCCAGCAACCCCCCACAGGGGCGATCCTACGAGCAGTACTTC. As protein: CASNPPQGRSYEQYF.

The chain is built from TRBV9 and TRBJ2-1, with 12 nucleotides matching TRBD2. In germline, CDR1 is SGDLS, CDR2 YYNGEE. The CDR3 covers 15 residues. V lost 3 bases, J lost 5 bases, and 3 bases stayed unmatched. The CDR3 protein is CASSALAGGNNEQFF. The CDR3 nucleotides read TGTGCCAGCAGCGCTCTAGCGGGAGGGAACAATGAGCAGTTCTTC.

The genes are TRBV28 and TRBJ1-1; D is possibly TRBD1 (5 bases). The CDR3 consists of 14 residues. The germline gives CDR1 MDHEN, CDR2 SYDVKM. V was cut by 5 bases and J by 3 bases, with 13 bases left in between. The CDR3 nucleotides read TGTGCCAGCAGTGGGGGGGTTGGGGACACTGAAGCTTTCTTT. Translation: CASSGGVGDTEAFF.

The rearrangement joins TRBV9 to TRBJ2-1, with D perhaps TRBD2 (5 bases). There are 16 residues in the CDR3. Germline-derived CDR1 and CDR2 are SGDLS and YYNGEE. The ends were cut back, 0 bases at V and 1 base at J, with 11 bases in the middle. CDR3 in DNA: TGTGCCAGCAGCGTAGGTGGCGGGTTTTCCTACAATGAGCAGTTCTTC. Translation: CASSVGGGFSYNEQFF.

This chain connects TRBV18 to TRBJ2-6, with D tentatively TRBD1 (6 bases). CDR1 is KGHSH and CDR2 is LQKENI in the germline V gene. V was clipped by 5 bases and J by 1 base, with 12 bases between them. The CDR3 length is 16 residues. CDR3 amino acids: CASSGRGSSGANVLTF. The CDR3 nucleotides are TGTGCCAGCTCAGGCAGGGGTTCTTCTGGGGCCAACGTCCTGACTTTC.